These T cell receptor beta chains were read from a single sample in a study of neurological immune-mediated disorders. TCRdb processed the 5' RACE reads anew with MiXCR; each CDR3 protein has one entry. The sample lists some 48,000 distinct CDR3 sequences, 20% to 25% occurring once. Sequencing was performed on PBMCs. The receptors stem from a man aged 55 to 70 with HTLV-1-associated myelopathy (HAM/TSP). Each CDR3 is given with its conserved first and last residue. D genes are given only for firm matches. Clone size appears in some rows only: once, few, many, or a class for an expanded clone.

d_call: TRBD2
j_call: TRBJ2-3
clone_size: many
v_call: TRBV9
cdr3_nt: TGTGCCAGCAGCGTATCATATGGACTAGCGGGAGATGGTACGCAGTATTTT
cdr3_aa: CASSVSYGLAGDGTQYF

d_call: TRBD2
j_call: TRBJ2-3
clone_size: many
v_call: TRBV5-1
cdr3_nt: TGCGCCAGCAACGGACTAGCGGGAGAAGATACGCAGTATTTT
cdr3_aa: CASNGLAGEDTQYF

d_call: -
j_call: TRBJ2-3
clone_size: many
v_call: TRBV7-2
cdr3_nt: TGTGCCAGCAGCCCCGCAGGAAGCACAGATACGCAGTATTTT
cdr3_aa: CASSPAGSTDTQYF

d_call: -
j_call: TRBJ1-5
clone_size: -
v_call: TRBV20-1
cdr3_nt: TGCAGTGCTCTTTATAGCAATCAGCCCCAGCATTTT
cdr3_aa: CSALYSNQPQHF

d_call: -
j_call: TRBJ2-7
clone_size: few
v_call: TRBV18
cdr3_nt: TGTGCCAGCTCCCCCGGGATAAAAATGGAGCAGTACTTC
cdr3_aa: CASSPGIKMEQYF

d_call: TRBD1
j_call: TRBJ2-7
clone_size: many
v_call: TRBV4-2
cdr3_nt: TGTGCCAGCAGCCAAGGACAGGGGGACTACGAGCAGTACTTC
cdr3_aa: CASSQGQGDYEQYF

d_call: TRBD1
j_call: TRBJ2-3
clone_size: -
v_call: TRBV25-1
cdr3_nt: TGTGCCAGCAGTGAATTCTTTTATGACAGGGGAGACCCAGATATGCAGTATTTT
cdr3_aa: CASSEFFYDRGDPDMQYF

d_call: -
j_call: TRBJ2-1
clone_size: many
v_call: TRBV5-1
cdr3_nt: TGCGCCAGCAGCTTGCGACTAGTTCCAAATGAGCAGTTCTTC
cdr3_aa: CASSLRLVPNEQFF

d_call: TRBD2
j_call: TRBJ2-5
clone_size: many
v_call: TRBV20-1
cdr3_nt: TGCAGTGCTAGAGGGGCACTAGCGTACCAAGAGACCCAGTACTTC
cdr3_aa: CSARGALAYQETQYF

d_call: -
j_call: TRBJ1-1
clone_size: -
v_call: TRBV28
cdr3_nt: TGTGCCAGCATGCCATCACACGGCTCCAGTGAAGCTTTCTTT
cdr3_aa: CASMPSHGSSEAFF

d_call: -
j_call: TRBJ1-1
clone_size: many
v_call: TRBV6-1
cdr3_nt: TGTGCCGCGCGGGAGGGGATGGACACTGAAGCTTTCTTT
cdr3_aa: CAAREGMDTEAFF

d_call: TRBD1
j_call: TRBJ1-5
clone_size: many
v_call: TRBV20-1
cdr3_nt: TGCAGTGCTCCGAGATCAGGGGGCGGCAATCAGCCCCAGCATTTT
cdr3_aa: CSAPRSGGGNQPQHF

d_call: -
j_call: TRBJ2-1
clone_size: many
v_call: TRBV7-3
cdr3_nt: TGTGCCAGCAGCCCCGGGGGCTCCTACAATGAGCAGTTCTTC
cdr3_aa: CASSPGGSYNEQFF

d_call: TRBD1
j_call: TRBJ2-7
clone_size: many
v_call: TRBV5-1
cdr3_nt: TGCGCCAGCAGCCGACAGGGGGCGTTCCACGAGCAGTACTTC
cdr3_aa: CASSRQGAFHEQYF

d_call: TRBD2
j_call: TRBJ2-1
clone_size: -
v_call: TRBV5-1
cdr3_nt: TGCGCCAGCTCGACACTAGCGGGGAATGAGCAGTTCTTC
cdr3_aa: CASSTLAGNEQFF

d_call: -
j_call: TRBJ2-4
clone_size: many
v_call: TRBV6-1
cdr3_nt: TGTGCCAGCAGCGGAACAGGGACCATAGCCAAAAACATTCAGTACTTC
cdr3_aa: CASSGTGTIAKNIQYF

d_call: TRBD1
j_call: TRBJ1-1
clone_size: many
v_call: TRBV5-1
cdr3_nt: TGCGCCAGCAGCCCTGGACAGGGAGCAACAATGAACACTGAAGCTTTCTTT
cdr3_aa: CASSPGQGATMNTEAFF

d_call: -
j_call: TRBJ2-5
clone_size: many
v_call: TRBV10-3
cdr3_nt: TGTGCCATCAGTGAGTCCGAGAAGTCTACCCAGTACTTC
cdr3_aa: CAISESEKSTQYF

d_call: TRBD1
j_call: TRBJ1-5
clone_size: -
v_call: TRBV20-1
cdr3_nt: TGCAGTGCTAGTCAGTCCGGGCAGGGGGCGTTTCAGCCCCAGCATTTT
cdr3_aa: CSASQSGQGAFQPQHF

d_call: TRBD2
j_call: TRBJ2-1
clone_size: many
v_call: TRBV2
cdr3_nt: TGTGCCAGCAGTAAGGGACTAGCGGGCGGGTACAATGAGCAGTTCTTC
cdr3_aa: CASSKGLAGGYNEQFF

d_call: -
j_call: TRBJ1-2
clone_size: many
v_call: TRBV10-3
cdr3_nt: TGTGCCATCAGTGATGAAACGGGACACCGCCTGGAGGGCTACACCTTC
cdr3_aa: CAISDETGHRLEGYTF

d_call: -
j_call: TRBJ1-1
clone_size: many
v_call: TRBV5-1
cdr3_nt: TGCGCCAGCAGCTTATATAAGGCAGACACTGAAGCTTTCTTT
cdr3_aa: CASSLYKADTEAFF

d_call: TRBD1
j_call: TRBJ1-2
clone_size: many
v_call: TRBV25-1
cdr3_nt: TGTGCCAGCAGGGGACAGGGGGCGTACACCTTC
cdr3_aa: CASRGQGAYTF

d_call: -
j_call: TRBJ1-5
clone_size: many
v_call: TRBV27
cdr3_nt: TGTGCCAGCAGTTGGCGGGATAGCAATCAGCCCCAGCATTTT
cdr3_aa: CASSWRDSNQPQHF

d_call: TRBD1
j_call: TRBJ2-2
clone_size: many
v_call: TRBV5-1
cdr3_nt: TGCGCCAGCAGCTCTAAAAATAAGATAGAACCCGGGACAGGGAACACCGGGGAGCTGTTTTTT
cdr3_aa: CASSSKNKIEPGTGNTGELFF

d_call: TRBD2
j_call: TRBJ2-7
clone_size: many
v_call: TRBV2
cdr3_nt: TGTGCCAGCAGTGGACCGACTAGCGGGAGGGCGCAATACGAGCAGTACTTC
cdr3_aa: CASSGPTSGRAQYEQYF

d_call: -
j_call: TRBJ2-7
clone_size: many
v_call: TRBV5-1
cdr3_nt: TGCGCCAGCAGCCCCGGCCCAGGGATCGACGAGCAGTACTTC
cdr3_aa: CASSPGPGIDEQYF